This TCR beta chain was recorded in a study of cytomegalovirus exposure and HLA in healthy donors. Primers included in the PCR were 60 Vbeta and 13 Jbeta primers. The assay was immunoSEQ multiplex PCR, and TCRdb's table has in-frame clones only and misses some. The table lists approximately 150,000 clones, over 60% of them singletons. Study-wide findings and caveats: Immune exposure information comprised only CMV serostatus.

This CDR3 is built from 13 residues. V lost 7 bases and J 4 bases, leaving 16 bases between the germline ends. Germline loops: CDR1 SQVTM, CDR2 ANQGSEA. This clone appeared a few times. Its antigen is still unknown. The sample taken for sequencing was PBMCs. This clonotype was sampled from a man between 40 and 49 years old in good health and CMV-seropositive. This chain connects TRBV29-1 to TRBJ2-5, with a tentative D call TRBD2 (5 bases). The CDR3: CSGEGSPTETQYF. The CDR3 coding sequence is TGCAGCGGCGAGGGCAGCCCCACAGAGACCCAGTACTTC.